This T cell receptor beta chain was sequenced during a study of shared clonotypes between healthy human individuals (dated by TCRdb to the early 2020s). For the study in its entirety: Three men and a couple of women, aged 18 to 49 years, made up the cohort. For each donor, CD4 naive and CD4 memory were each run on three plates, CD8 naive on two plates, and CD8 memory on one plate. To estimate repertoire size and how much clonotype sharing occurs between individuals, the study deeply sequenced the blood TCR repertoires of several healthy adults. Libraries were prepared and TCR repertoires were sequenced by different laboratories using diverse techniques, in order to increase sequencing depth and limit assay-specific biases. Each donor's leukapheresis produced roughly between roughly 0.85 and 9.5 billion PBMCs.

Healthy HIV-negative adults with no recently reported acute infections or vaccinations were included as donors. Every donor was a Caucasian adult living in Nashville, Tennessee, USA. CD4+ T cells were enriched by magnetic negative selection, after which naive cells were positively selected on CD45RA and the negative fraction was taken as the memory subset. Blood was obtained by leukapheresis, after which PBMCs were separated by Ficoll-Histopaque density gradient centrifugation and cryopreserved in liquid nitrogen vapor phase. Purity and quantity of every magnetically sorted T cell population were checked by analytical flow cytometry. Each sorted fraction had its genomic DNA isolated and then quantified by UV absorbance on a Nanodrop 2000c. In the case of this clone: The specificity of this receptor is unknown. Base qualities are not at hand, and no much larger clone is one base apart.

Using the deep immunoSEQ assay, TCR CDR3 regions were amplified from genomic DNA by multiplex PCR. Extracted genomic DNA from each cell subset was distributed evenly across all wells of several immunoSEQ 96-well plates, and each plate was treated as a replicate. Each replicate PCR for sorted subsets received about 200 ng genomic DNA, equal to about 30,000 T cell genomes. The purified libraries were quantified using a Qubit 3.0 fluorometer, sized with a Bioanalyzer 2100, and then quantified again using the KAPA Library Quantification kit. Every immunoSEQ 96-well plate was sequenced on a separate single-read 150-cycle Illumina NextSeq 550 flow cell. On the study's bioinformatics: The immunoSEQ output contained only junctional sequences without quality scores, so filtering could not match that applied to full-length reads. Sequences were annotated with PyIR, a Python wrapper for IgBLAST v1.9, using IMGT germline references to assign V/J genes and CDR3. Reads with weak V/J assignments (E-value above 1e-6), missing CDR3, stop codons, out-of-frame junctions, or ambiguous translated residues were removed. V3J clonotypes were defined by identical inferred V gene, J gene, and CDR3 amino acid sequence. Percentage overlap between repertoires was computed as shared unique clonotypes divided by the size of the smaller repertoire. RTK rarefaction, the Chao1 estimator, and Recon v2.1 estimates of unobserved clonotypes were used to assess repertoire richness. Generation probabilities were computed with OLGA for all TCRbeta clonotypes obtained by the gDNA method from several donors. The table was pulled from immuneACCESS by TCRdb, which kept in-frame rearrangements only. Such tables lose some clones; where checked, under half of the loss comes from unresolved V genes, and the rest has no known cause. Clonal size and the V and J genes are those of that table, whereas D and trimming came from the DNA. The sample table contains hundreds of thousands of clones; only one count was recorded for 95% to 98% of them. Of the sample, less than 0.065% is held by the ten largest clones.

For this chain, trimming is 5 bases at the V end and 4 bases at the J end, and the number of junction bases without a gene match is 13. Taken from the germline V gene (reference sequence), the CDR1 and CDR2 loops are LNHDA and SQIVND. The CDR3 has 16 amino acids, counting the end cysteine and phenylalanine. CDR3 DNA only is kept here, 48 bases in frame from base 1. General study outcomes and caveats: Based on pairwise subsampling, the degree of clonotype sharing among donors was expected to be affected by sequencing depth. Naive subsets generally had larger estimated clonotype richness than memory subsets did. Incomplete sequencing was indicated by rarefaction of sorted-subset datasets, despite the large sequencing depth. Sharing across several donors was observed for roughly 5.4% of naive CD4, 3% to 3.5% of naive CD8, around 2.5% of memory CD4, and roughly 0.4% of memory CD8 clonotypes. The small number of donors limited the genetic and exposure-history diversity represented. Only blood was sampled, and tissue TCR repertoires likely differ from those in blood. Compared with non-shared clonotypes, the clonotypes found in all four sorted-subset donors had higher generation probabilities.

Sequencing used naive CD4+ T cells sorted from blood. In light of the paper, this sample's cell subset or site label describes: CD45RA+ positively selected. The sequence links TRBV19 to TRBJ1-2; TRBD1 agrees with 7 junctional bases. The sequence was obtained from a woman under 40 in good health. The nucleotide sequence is TGTGCCAGTAGTTTCACCGCCAAGGGGGCTCGCTATGGCTACACCTTC. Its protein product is CASSFTAKGARYGYTF.